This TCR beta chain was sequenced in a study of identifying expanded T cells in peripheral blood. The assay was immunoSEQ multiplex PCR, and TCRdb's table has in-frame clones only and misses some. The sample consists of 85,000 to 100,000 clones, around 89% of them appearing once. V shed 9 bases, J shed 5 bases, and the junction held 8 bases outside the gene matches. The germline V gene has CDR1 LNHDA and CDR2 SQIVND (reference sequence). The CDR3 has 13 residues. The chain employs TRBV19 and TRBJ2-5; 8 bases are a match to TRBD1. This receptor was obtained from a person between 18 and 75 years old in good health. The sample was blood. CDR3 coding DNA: TGTGCCAGCAAAAAACAGGGGGATGAGACCCAGTACTTC. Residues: CASKKQGDETQYF.